The 15 T cell receptor beta chains below come from one sample, sequenced in a study of blood T cell repertoires in COVID-19. Only in-frame clones appear in the TCRdb table, and some are missing; sequencing was by immunoSEQ multiplex PCR. The sample lists 46,000 or so clones, approximately 83% occurring once. The material sequenced was peripheral blood. All receptors derive from an elderly woman with COVID-19, enrolled during active disease.

The chain has TRBV7-2 and TRBJ2-7; D is unresolved. The CDR3 runs 13 residues. Trimming took off 3 bases at V and 1 base at J, with 7 bases between the two ends. Germline CDR1 reads SGHTA; CDR2 reads FQGNSA. CDR3 nucleotide sequence: TGTGCCAGCAGCTTTACAGAGTCCTACGAGCAGTACTTC. This encodes CASSFTESYEQYF.

V usage is TRBV11-3 and J usage is TRBJ2-3; a possible D gene is TRBD2 (6 bases). Germline assignment: CDR1 SGHNT and CDR2 YENEEA. Trimming removed 3 bases from V and 6 bases from J, with 16 bases in between. The CDR3 is 15 amino acids. CDR3 sequence: CASSFRSGGRDTQYF. The CDR3 DNA sequence: TGTGCCAGCAGCTTTAGATCAGGAGGGAGGGATACGCAGTATTTT. The full variable domain, its missing parts supplied by reference TRBV11-3 and TRBJ2-3, is EAGVVQSPRYKIIEKKQPVAFWCNPISGHNTLYWYLQNLGQGPELLIRYENEEAVDDSQLPKDRFSAERLKGVDSTLKIQPAELGDSAVYLCASSFRSGGRDTQYFGPGTRLTVL.

This chain uses TRBV28 with TRBJ2-1; a weak D match, TRBD1 (5 bases). The CDR3 sequence is 14 residues long. V lost 2 bases and J lost 3, with 8 bases in between. The germline V gene has CDR1 MDHEN and CDR2 SYDVKM. The CDR3: CASSLAGIYNEQFF. CDR3 coding DNA: TGTGCCAGCAGTTTAGCAGGGATCTACAATGAGCAGTTCTTC.

The chain has TRBV6-6 and TRBJ1-1, with D tentatively TRBD1 (5 bases). V dropped 10 bases and J dropped 4 bases, with 13 bases sitting between them. The length of the CDR3 is 12 residues. Per the germline V gene, CDR1 is MNHNY and CDR2 is SVGAGI (reference sequence). DNA of the CDR3: TGTGCCACCAAAGACAGCCCCACTGAAGCTTTCTTT. It encodes CATKDSPTEAFF.

In nucleotides, the CDR3 is TGTGCCAGCAGTTCGACAGGTCCGAGGGGCAATCAGCCCCAGCATTTT. As protein: CASSSTGPRGNQPQHF. The chain carries TRBV27 and TRBJ1-5, with D possibly matching TRBD1 (6 bases). Trimming shortened V by 4 bases and J by 2 bases, and 15 bases separated the two germline ends. This CDR3 comprises 16 residues. The germline CDR1 and CDR2 sequences are MNHEY and SMNVEV (reference sequence).

This chain uses TRBV6-5 with TRBJ1-2; tentative D call: TRBD1 (5 bases). V was clipped by 6 bases and J by 7 bases, with 15 bases between them. The CDR3 has 13 amino acids. Germline CDR1 and CDR2: MNHEY and SVGAGI. The CDR3 is CASRPPGGTGYTF. The CDR3 DNA reads as TGTGCCAGCAGACCCCCAGGAGGGACTGGCTACACCTTC.

This rearrangement joins TRBV5-6 to TRBJ1-2, with 9 bases identical to TRBD1. The germline gives CDR1 SGHDT, CDR2 YYEEEE. This CDR3 region has 15 residues. With 5 bases clipped from V and 0 bases from J, the junction kept 5 bases outside the gene matches. In DNA form, the CDR3 reads TGTGCCAGCAGTAGACAGGGGGGGACTAACTATGGCTACACCTTC. It yields the protein CASSRQGGTNYGYTF.

The chain is built from TRBV18 and TRBJ2-7; TRBD1 matches 11 bases. The CDR3 has 15 amino acids. From germline, CDR1 is KGHSH and CDR2 LQKENI. The trim removed 5 bases at V and 7 bases at J, leaving 10 bases unmatched. The CDR3 sequence is CASSERTGGSWEQYF. The CDR3, as DNA: TGTGCCAGCTCAGAAAGGACAGGGGGCTCGTGGGAGCAGTACTTC.

This chain joins TRBV7-2 and TRBJ2-1, with D perhaps TRBD1 (7 bases). Germline V gene sequence: CDR1 SGHTA, CDR2 FQGNSA. Trimming removed 4 bases from V and 6 bases from J, with 19 bases in between. The CDR3 extends over 16 amino acids. The chain's CDR3 is CASSSRGTVLGNEQFF. The CDR3 bases are TGTGCCAGCAGCTCCCGCGGGACAGTTTTGGGCAATGAGCAGTTCTTC.

CDR3 region: CASSPKRGTGGLTDTQYF. CDR3 DNA sequence: TGTGCCAGCAGCCCTAAAAGGGGGACAGGGGGCCTCACAGATACGCAGTATTTT. The J gene is TRBJ2-3, the V gene TRBV7-2; 12 bases are shared with TRBD1. The germline gives CDR1 SGHTA, CDR2 FQGNSA. The trim removed 5 bases at V and 2 bases at J, leaving 11 bases unmatched. The CDR3 has 18 residues.

This clone was seen a handful of times. This chain links TRBV6-5 with TRBJ2-1; the match to TRBD1 covers 11 bases. Germline V CDR1 and CDR2: MNHEY, SVGAGI. CDR3 length equals 14 residues. The V and J ends lost 5 bases and 9 bases, in that order; junction bases with no gene match: 6. CDR3 DNA sequence: TGTGCCAGCAGTCGGGGGGACAGGGGGGCTGAGCAGTTCTTC. Residues: CASSRGDRGAEQFF.

V gene TRBV18 combines with J gene TRBJ2-3, with D possibly being TRBD1 (6 bases). With 3 bases removed from V and 2 bases from J, the gap between germline ends came to 18 bases. The CDR3 totals 17 residues. Looked up from germline, CDR1 is KGHSH and CDR2 is LQKENI. This CDR3 is CASSPTLPGQNTDTQYF. In nucleotides, the CDR3 is TGTGCCAGCTCACCGACGTTGCCAGGACAGAACACAGATACGCAGTATTTT.

The J gene is TRBJ2-5, the V gene TRBV13; 8 nucleotides match TRBD2. Germline CDR1 reads PRHDT; CDR2 reads FYEKMQ (reference sequence). Trimming took 4 bases from V and 5 from J; bases not matched to a gene: 6. This CDR3 region has 14 residues. CDR3 amino acids: CASSSSGGLETQYF. The CDR3 nucleotides read TGTGCCAGCAGCTCCTCGGGGGGGCTGGAGACCCAGTACTTC.

This clone was found once. This chain joins TRBV9 and TRBJ2-1, with D possibly matching TRBD1 (6 bases). Germline assignment: CDR1 SGDLS and CDR2 YYNGEE. This CDR3 has 13 residues. V lost 3 bases, J lost 4 bases, and 8 bases lay in between. CDR3 protein: CASSGGHYNEQFF. The CDR3 DNA reads as TGTGCCAGCAGCGGGGGGCATTACAATGAGCAGTTCTTC.

V and J are TRBV7-2 and TRBJ1-3; unclear D gene. The germline CDR1 and CDR2 sequences are SGHTA and FQGNSA. This CDR3 has 15 amino acids. With 3 bases removed from V and 2 bases from J, the gap between germline ends came to 11 bases. The CDR3 nucleotides read TGTGCCAGCAGCTTGTATCCGGTAGCTGGAAACACCATATATTTT. This translates into CASSLYPVAGNTIYF.